The T cell receptor (beta chain) under discussion was sequenced for a study of cytomegalovirus exposure and HLA in healthy donors (TCRdb year 2017). In terms of the full investigation: An earlier analysis of 587 of the donors reported 276 Gb of sequence data and 100 million to 120 million unique TCR beta sequences obtained from approximately 180 million T cells. About 280 gigabases of sequencing data and tens of millions of unique TCR sequences made up an early release that covered fewer than 650 HLA-typed donors. Of the 300 to 450 genotyped donors, about 84% fell in the genetic ancestry cluster associated with self-reported Caucasian donors. The aim of the study was to test whether cataloging public T cell receptors could identify signatures of past pathogen exposure. The T cell repertoires of 670 or so subjects were profiled by immunosequencing and related to cytomegalovirus serostatus. Along with the roughly 700-subject first cohort, a separate validation cohort of roughly 110 different subjects was used. High-throughput TCR immunosequencing, statistical association of individual TCRs with disease status, and machine learning were combined to predict cytomegalovirus infection status. In a later analysis, previously published TCR beta repertoires from hundreds of donors were re-analyzed and high-resolution HLA genotyping was added so that TCR occurrence patterns could be studied. The later analysis used no new phenotypic data to find candidate immune exposures, relying instead on TCR beta sequences and their occurrence across donors. In an earlier analysis of 587 of the donors, high-throughput TCR beta sequencing was used to judge whether each TCR beta V gene segment behaved as functional or pseudogenic. Donor age, sex, ethnicity and CMV serostatus were compiled together with the repertoire data. Genome-wide SNP genotypes for about three fifths of the roughly 670 donors were used in a later genetic analysis, which treated that subset as a discovery cohort. All discovery cohort repertoires had been generated using a single sequencing platform. HLA typing covered class I and class II loci at four-digit resolution. Typing coverage differed by locus: A, B, C, DRB1 and DQB1 were typed in roughly 620-640 donors, DQA1 in approximately 520, DPA1 in around 580, and DPB1 in 400 to 490. Five DR-DQ haplotypes were treated as single units for association and clustering because of strong linkage in the cohort. Among 300 to 500 genotyped donors of the cohort, an average of approximately 220,000 unique TCR beta nucleotide sequences was sequenced per donor, of which about 18% were non-productive. Overall study outcomes, separate from this receptor: An earlier analysis of around 500 of the donors showed that most TCR beta V segments appeared in productive rearrangements either about 87% or about 30% of the time, which broadly matched IMGT annotations. Because counts were too low, 15 to 20 rarely observed V segments, including chromosome 9 orphons, were excluded from the earlier analysis of some 540 of the donors. According to a later genetic analysis, donors in an Asian-associated ancestry cluster had fewer N-insertions in productive TCRs than the approximately 700-donor mean. Across donors, most TCR sequences were observed very rarely, whereas some public TCRs were present in many individuals. This cohort had only TCR beta chains sequenced, and the lack of alpha or paired-chain data limited which features could be detected. In a later analysis, HLA-associated TCR beta chains showed more clonal expansion and lower generation probabilities than non-associated chains that were equally common. In the study, 150 to 200 TCR beta chains were listed as associated with cytomegalovirus. Linkage disequilibrium might explain the correlated functional status among segregating V segments, but an unknown experimental factor could not be ruled out. A later genetic analysis associated a missense DCLRE1C variant with V-gene and J-gene trimming of TCR beta chains, and an independent cohort replicated the association. HLA typing was unavailable for some donors at each locus, so association tests used only the typed subset. When HLA alleles, especially DR and DQ, strongly co-occurred, TCR associations were difficult to assign to individual alleles. The classifier was reported to diagnose cytomegalovirus status with high specificity and sensitivity in both the original and validation cohorts. A cluster of highly shared sequence variants was judged likely to represent a technical artifact of the sequencing pipeline. Several of the top co-occurrence clusters appeared to be linked to parvovirus B19, influenza, CMV and Epstein-Barr virus, according to a later analysis. Immune exposure information for the cohort was limited to CMV serostatus. A later analysis associated 16,951 TCR beta sequences with specific HLA alleles at a false discovery rate of 0.05. It was suggested by the authors that the approach could potentially be generalized to other disease states and immunological phenotypes. According to a later analysis, TCR association rates differed among HLA loci, with DRB1 alleles showing the most associated TCRs and HLA-C alleles showing the fewest. A further reported finding was that TCR beta sequences accurately predicted the HLA-A and HLA-B alleles for most subjects in the first cohort. Most CMV-associated TCR beta chains appeared to be HLA-restricted in a later analysis, and the HLA associations seemed to be driven largely by CMV exposure. Some IMGT-functional V segments, including TRBV6-2 and TRBV6-3, could not be distinguished by the 87-base-pair reads and were therefore excluded. Sequencing depth was assumed to be roughly uniform across donors in the presence/absence analyses, though that assumption may not hold. A few of the identified cytomegalovirus-associated TCR beta chains were confirmed in vitro to be specific for cytomegalovirus antigens.

In total, just over 650 healthy bone marrow donors made up the cohort. All cohort members were sampled while nominally healthy, although unrecorded immune exposures were likely present. The donor was CMV seropositive and was included in the group of approximately 300 seropositive cohort members. A peripheral blood sample was provided by each donor, and peripheral blood mononuclear cells were used for TCR beta sequencing. Genomic DNA was extracted from the blood cell samples with the Qiagen DNeasy Blood Extraction Kit. On this clone: The clone's antigen remains unknown. No base qualities exist here, and no much larger clone lies one base off it. Other DNA sequences in this sample translate to the same CDR3.

Libraries were constructed by the immunoSEQ multiplex PCR assay. For the multiplex PCR, a mixture combining 60 forward primers for TCR Vbeta segments and 13 reverse primers for TCR Jbeta segments was used. A multiplex PCR assay on genomic DNA amplified the CDR3 region of rearranged TCR beta genes. Amplified TCR beta libraries were sequenced as 87-base-pair reads on the Illumina HiSeq System. As for how the authors treated the data: A later analysis counted around 72 million unique TCR beta chains across the roughly 700 repertoires, and roughly 11 million of these chains were shared by at least two donors. Raw reads were error-corrected and collapsed into unique sequences by a nearest-neighbor algorithm in which closely related sequences were merged to remove PCR and sequencing errors. Alignment of CDR3 sequences to IMGT reference sequences was used to assign V, D and J gene segments. For a sequence to be retained, a match of at least six nucleotides was required to both a V gene segment and a J gene segment. A rearrangement was called productive if the CDR3 had no stop codons and remained in frame with V and J, and every other rearrangement was called non-productive. CDR3 was defined by IMGT convention, running from the second conserved V-encoded cysteine to the conserved J-encoded phenylalanine. The earlier analysis of a few hundred of the donors excluded any sequence lacking an unambiguous match to a single V gene segment. In an earlier analysis of approximately 590 of the donors, a V segment was called functional when productive rearrangements were above 56.7%, and segregating when the standard deviation between donors exceeded 5%. A statistical classification framework was built for diagnosing cytomegalovirus status from the catalog of TCR beta chain sequences. V and J gene assignment, in a later analysis, came from comparing TCR nucleotide sequences with IMGT/GENE-DB human TR gene sequences. Using the TCRdist pipeline, a later analysis assigned CDR3 sequences along with most-parsimonious VDJ recombination scenarios. In a later analysis, each TCR beta chain was defined by its CDR3 amino acid sequence together with its V-gene family, and reads without a unique V-gene family were excluded. As a way to deal with suspected cross-contamination and a sequencing artifact, a later analysis dropped more than 500 nucleotide sequences that were highly shared and had low generation probability. In a later analysis, a clonal expansion index for each public chain was calculated from normalized within-repertoire ranks of inferred template counts. A later analysis computed generation probabilities with a VDJ recombination model fitted to out-of-frame rearrangements, and checked the results against IGoR. A later analysis scored TCR-TCR, TCR-HLA and TCR-CMV co-occurrence with hypergeometric tests, applying a repertoire-size bias correction to TCR pairs. In a later analysis, false discovery rates were estimated by permuting HLA or CMV assignments 20 times. A later analysis grouped co-occurring TCRs with DBSCAN, adding TCRdist sequence similarity when clustering within HLA-allele-positive subsets. For co-occurrence clustering, repertoires with fewer than 30,000 or more than 120,000 public chains were excluded, along with several repertoires with anomalous nucleotide sharing. Entries here come from immuneACCESS through TCRdb and include only in-frame sequences with V and J called. Some clones fail to appear in such tables; in the studies checked, an unresolved V gene covers under half of the shortfall, and the cause of the remainder is unknown. Clone size and the V and J calls come from that table; the DNA yielded D and trimming. Here the sample has 90,000 to 110,000 clones; under 85% occur a single time. Together, the top ten hold around 8.6% of the sample.

Trimming takes 4 bases from V and 4 bases from J, and the germline ends sit 15 bases apart. Counted from cysteine to phenylalanine, this CDR3 has 14 amino acids. Just CDR3 DNA is preserved here, 42 bases in frame from base 1. Based on the germline V gene, the CDR1 and CDR2 sequences are SGHRS and YFSETQ. The rearranged segments are TRBV5-1 and TRBJ2-7; the D region possibly corresponds to TRBD1 (6 bases align). Material for sequencing was PBMCs. This sequence originates from a woman aged 40 to 49 in good health and CMV-seropositive. The CDR3 region: CASSPTGGSYEQYF. The DNA is as follows: TGCGCCAGCAGCCCGACTGGGGGCTCGTACGAGCAGTACTTC.